The source of this T cell receptor (beta chain) is a study of regulatory T cells in long-lasting Graves disease. Findings of the study overall: Patients whose Graves' disease persisted exhibited lower TCR diversity than those newly diagnosed.

Investigators prepared the TCR beta libraries by applying iRepertoire HTBI primers and Arm-PCR of CDR3 regions. As processed by the authors: Samples revealed 50 to 70 TRBV and over 12 TRBJ segments. TCRdb called the multiplex PCR reads again in MiXCR, with one record for every CDR3 protein. Clone size and V and J calls follow TCRdb, not the original study. Among around 230,000 distinct CDR3 sequences listed, around 18% were seen once. Turning to this clonotype: Its target is unknown.

Time point indicated: newly diagnosed GD, antithyroid drugs for less than 3 months. PBMC RNA was the source of the TCR library. Graves' disease diagnosis relied on American Thyroid Association guidelines. The receptor's source is a female donor with Graves disease. Sequences were derived from peripheral blood mononuclear cells (PBMCs), sampled at new diagnosis, from a patient treated with antithyroid drugs.

Here the CDR3 reads CASRPSSNEQFF. DNA of the CDR3: TGTGCCAGCAGACCTAGCTCGAATGAGCAGTTCTTC. V gene TRBV2 combines with J gene TRBJ2-1, with TRBD2 as a possible D gene (5 bases). V lost 6 bases and J lost 7, with 10 bases in between. CDR1 SNHLY and CDR2 FYNNEI come from the germline V gene. This CDR3 has 12 amino acids.